These 5 T cell receptor beta chains originate from one sample sequenced in a study of CD4+ T cells in melanoma (dated 2022 in TCRdb). Library preparation employed the immunoSEQ multiplex PCR assay. TCRdb mirrors the immuneACCESS table, restricted to in-frame sequences. Some clones are absent from its copies; in checked studies, under half trace to an unresolved V gene, and the reason for the others is unknown. The sample yields fewer than 200 clones; approximately 68% were counted once. More than 15% of the sample comes from the top ten. Sequenced material: cells sorted by PD-1 expression. Every receptor here comes from a human donor with melanoma.

The rearrangement uses TRBV15 and TRBJ2-2, with D hard to call. The CDR3 is 14 residues long. Deletions cut 5 bases from V and 8 bases from J, with 15 bases between. Per the germline V gene, CDR1 is LNHNV and CDR2 is YYDKDF (reference sequence). The CDR3: CATSPESWSGELFF. CDR3 in DNA: TGTGCCACCAGCCCTGAGTCCTGGTCGGGGGAGCTGTTTTTT.

V is TRBV6-4 and J is TRBJ2-1; possible D gene TRBD2, 6 bases. This CDR3 has 11 amino acids. V shed 4 bases and J shed 9 bases, with 7 bases lying between them. Germline assignment: CDR1 MRHNA and CDR2 SNTAGT. Here the CDR3 reads CASSAGGEQFF. The CDR3 nucleotides read TGTGCCAGCAGTGCCGGGGGTGAGCAGTTCTTC.

The rearrangement links TRBV5-1 to TRBJ2-5; tentatively, D is TRBD1 (6 bases). Germline CDR1 SGHRS, CDR2 YFSETQ. The CDR3 contains 13 residues. Trimming removed 0 bases at V and 5 bases at J, with 8 bases between. CDR3 sequence reads: CASSLEGQETQYF. The CDR3 DNA reads as TGCGCCAGCAGCTTGGAAGGACAGGAGACCCAGTACTTC.

This chain uses TRBV11-2 with TRBJ2-1, with 12 bases matching TRBD2. The CDR3 is 15 residues long. Germline V gene sequence: CDR1 SGHAT, CDR2 FQNNGV. Unmatched junction bases numbered 6, after V lost 5 bases and J lost 7 bases. The CDR3, as DNA: TGTGCCAGCAGCCCAGGACTAGCGGGGAATAATGAGCAGTTCTTC. Translation: CASSPGLAGNNEQFF.

V usage is TRBV5-1 and J usage is TRBJ2-2; D possibly uses TRBD1 or TRBD2 (5 bases each). The CDR3 runs 14 residues. Germline V gene data show CDR1 as SGHRS and CDR2 as YFSETQ. V gave up 7 bases and J gave up 2 bases, with 12 bases separating them. CDR3 protein: CASGGIVNTGELFF. CDR3 coding DNA: TGCGCCAGCGGGGGTATCGTCAACACCGGGGAGCTGTTTTTT. Variable domain in full (rest from reference TRBV5-1 and TRBJ2-2): KAGVTQTPRYLIKTRGQQVTLSCSPISGHRSVSWYQQTPGQGLQFLFEYFSETQRNKGNFPGRFSGRQFSNSRSEMNVSTLELGDSALYLCASGGIVNTGELFFGEGSRLTVL.